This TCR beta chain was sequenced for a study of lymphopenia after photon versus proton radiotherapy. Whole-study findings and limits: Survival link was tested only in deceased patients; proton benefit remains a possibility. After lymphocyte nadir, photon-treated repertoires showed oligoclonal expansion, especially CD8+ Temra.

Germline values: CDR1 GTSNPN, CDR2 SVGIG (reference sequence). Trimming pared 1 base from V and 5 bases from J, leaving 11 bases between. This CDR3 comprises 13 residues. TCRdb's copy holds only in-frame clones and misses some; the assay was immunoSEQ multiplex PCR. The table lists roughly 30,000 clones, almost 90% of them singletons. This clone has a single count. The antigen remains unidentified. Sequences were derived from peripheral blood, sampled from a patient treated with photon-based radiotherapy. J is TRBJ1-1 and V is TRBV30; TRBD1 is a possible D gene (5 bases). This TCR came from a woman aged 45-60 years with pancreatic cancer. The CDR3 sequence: CAWSEEGWTEAFF. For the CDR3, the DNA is TGTGCCTGGAGTGAAGAGGGGTGGACTGAAGCTTTCTTT.